These 10 T cell receptor beta chains originate from one sample sequenced in a study of blood T cell repertoires in COVID-19 (dated by TCRdb to 2018 to 2020). The protocol used for the library was the immunoSEQ multiplex PCR assay. TCRdb carries this immuneACCESS record with in-frame sequences only. Its versions omit some clonotypes, under half of them owing to an unresolved V gene in the studies checked, with the rest unexplained. The sample profile shows some 120,000 clones; 85% to 90% of them were found once. The biggest ten clones account for 3.9% of the sample. Material: peripheral blood. The receptors derive from a man aged 55 to 70 with acute or convalescent COVID-19.

This rearrangement joins TRBV6-5 to TRBJ2-7, with 7 bases aligning to TRBD1. The CDR3 is made up of 14 amino acids. V dropped 3 bases and J dropped 6; count of bases not matched to a gene: 8. Germline CDR1 MNHEY, CDR2 SVGAGI. The DNA for the CDR3 is TGTGCCAGCAGTTATTCTTTCTCAGGGGGCGAGCAGTACTTC. Encoded protein: CASSYSFSGGEQYF.

The rearrangement joins TRBV7-9 to TRBJ1-2; the D gene is possibly TRBD1 (5 bases). V was trimmed by 1 base and J by 8 bases, leaving 11 bases between them. The CDR3 consists of 13 residues. The germline V gene encodes CDR1 SEHNR and CDR2 FQNEAQ (reference sequence). The CDR3 DNA is TGTGCCAGCAGCTTAGGGGGGGGACTCGGCTACACCTTC. This encodes CASSLGGGLGYTF.

The V gene is TRBV5-8, the J gene TRBJ2-1, with 10 positions matching TRBD2. Losses at the gene ends were 0 bases for V and 0 bases for J; bases not matched to a gene: 6. This CDR3 contains 18 residues. In germline, CDR1 is SGHTS, CDR2 YDEGEE. The CDR3 spells CASSLGTSGFPSYNEQFF. In DNA, the CDR3 is TGTGCCAGCAGCTTGGGGACTAGCGGTTTTCCCTCCTACAATGAGCAGTTCTTC.

V usage is TRBV5-1 and J usage is TRBJ2-7, with TRBD1 as a possible D gene (6 bases). Germline V gene lookup returns CDR1 SGHRS and CDR2 YFSETQ. There are 14 residues in the CDR3. Trimming took 4 bases from V and 0 from J, leaving 11 bases between them. Written as DNA, the CDR3 is TGCGCCAGCAGCCCTAGACAGGCCTCCTACGAGCAGTACTTC. It yields the protein CASSPRQASYEQYF.

The J gene is TRBJ1-3, the V gene TRBV5-5; D may be TRBD1 (5 bases). Germline CDR1 SGHKS, CDR2 YYEKEE (reference sequence). V was shortened by 0 bases and J by 1 base, with 8 bases between the two germline ends. The CDR3 extends over 15 amino acids. CDR3 nucleotide sequence: TGTGCCAGCAGCTTGGTCGGGGGGTCTGGAAACACCATATATTTT. Its protein is CASSLVGGSGNTIYF.

This clone occurred a few times. The chain uses TRBV11-2 and TRBJ2-3, with 9 bases identical to TRBD2. Trimming at V came to 5 bases and at J to 4 bases, leaving 13 bases not matched to a gene. CDR3 length equals 17 residues. Germline V gene data show CDR1 as SGHAT and CDR2 as FQNNGV. CDR3 loop: CASSLITSGLSPDTQYF. In nucleotides, the CDR3 is TGTGCCAGCAGCCTGATCACTAGCGGGCTTTCGCCAGATACGCAGTATTTT.

The chain has TRBV6-5 and TRBJ2-3; possible D gene TRBD2, 5 bases. Germline V gene data show CDR1 as MNHEY and CDR2 as SVGAGI. The ends were cut back, 6 bases at V and 8 bases at J, with 18 bases in the middle. The CDR3 extends over 14 amino acids. The CDR3 region has the DNA TGTGCCAGCAGCCCAGGACTGCCCTCGGGTACGCAGTATTTT. Its protein is CASSPGLPSGTQYF.

The genes are TRBV6-1 and TRBJ1-5; unclear D gene. CDR1 is MNHNS and CDR2 is SASEGT in the germline V gene. The V gene lost 1 base and the J gene lost 6 bases, with 16 bases spanning the gap. This CDR3 has 16 residues. This CDR3 is CASSEGLELTIQPQHF. The DNA of the CDR3 is TGTGCCAGCAGTGAAGGACTAGAGCTCACAATTCAGCCCCAGCATTTT.

The genes are TRBV28 and TRBJ2-1, with D possibly TRBD1 on 5 matching bases. The CDR3 covers 15 residues. The germline V and J ends were trimmed by 6 bases and 2 bases, with 14 bases remaining between them. Germline V lookup: CDR1 MDHEN, CDR2 SYDVKM. The CDR3, as DNA: TGTGCCAGCAGGGCGTACGAAGGGGCCTACAATGAGCAGTTCTTC. Residues: CASRAYEGAYNEQFF.

This rearrangement joins TRBV27 to TRBJ2-7; a weak D match, TRBD1 (6 bases). The CDR3 runs to 14 residues. Germline V lookup: CDR1 MNHEY, CDR2 SMNVEV (reference sequence). The ends were cut back, 2 bases at V and 3 bases at J, with 11 bases in the middle. The CDR3 DNA follows: TGTGCCAGCAGTTTAGCGTACAGGGACTACGAGCAGTACTTC. Residues: CASSLAYRDYEQYF.